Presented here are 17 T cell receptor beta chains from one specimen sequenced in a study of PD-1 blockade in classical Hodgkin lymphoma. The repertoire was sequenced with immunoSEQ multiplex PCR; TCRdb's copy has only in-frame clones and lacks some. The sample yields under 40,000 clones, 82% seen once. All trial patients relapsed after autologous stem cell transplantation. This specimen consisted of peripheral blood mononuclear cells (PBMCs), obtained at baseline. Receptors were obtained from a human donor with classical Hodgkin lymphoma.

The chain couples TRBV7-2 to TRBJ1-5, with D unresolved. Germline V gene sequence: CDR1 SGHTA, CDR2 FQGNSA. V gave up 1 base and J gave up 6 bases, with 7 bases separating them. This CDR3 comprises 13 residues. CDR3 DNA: TGTGCCAGCAGCTTAGGGGGATCTCAGCCCCAGCATTTT. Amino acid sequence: CASSLGGSQPQHF.

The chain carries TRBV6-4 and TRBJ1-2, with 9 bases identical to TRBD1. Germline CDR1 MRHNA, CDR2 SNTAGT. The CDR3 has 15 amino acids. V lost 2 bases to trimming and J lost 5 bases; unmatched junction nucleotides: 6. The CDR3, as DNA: TGTGCCAGCAGTGACCCTAGGACAGGGGTTTATGGCTACACCTTC. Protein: CASSDPRTGVYGYTF.

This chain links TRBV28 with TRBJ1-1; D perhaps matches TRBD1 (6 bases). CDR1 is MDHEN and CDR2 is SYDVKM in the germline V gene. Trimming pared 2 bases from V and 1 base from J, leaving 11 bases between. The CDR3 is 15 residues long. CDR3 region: CASSLPYRENTEAFF. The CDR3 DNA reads TGTGCCAGCAGTTTACCCTACAGGGAGAACACTGAAGCTTTCTTT.

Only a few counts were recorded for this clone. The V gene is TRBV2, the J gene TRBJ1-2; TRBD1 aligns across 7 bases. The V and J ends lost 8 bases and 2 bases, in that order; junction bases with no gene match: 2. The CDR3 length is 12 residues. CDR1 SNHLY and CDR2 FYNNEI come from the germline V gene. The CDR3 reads CASQTGNYGYTF. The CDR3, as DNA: TGTGCCAGCCAGACAGGGAACTATGGCTACACCTTC. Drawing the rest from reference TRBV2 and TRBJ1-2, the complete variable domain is EPEVTQTPSHQVTQMGQEVILRCVPISNHLYFYWYRQILGQKVEFLVSFYNNEISEKSEIFDDQFSVERPDGSNFTLKIRSTKLEDSAMYFCASQTGNYGYTFGSGTRLTVV.

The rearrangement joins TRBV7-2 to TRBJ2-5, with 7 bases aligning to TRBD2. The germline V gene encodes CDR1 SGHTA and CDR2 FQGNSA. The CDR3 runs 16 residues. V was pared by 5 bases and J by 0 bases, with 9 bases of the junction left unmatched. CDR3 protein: CASSPFPLADQETQYF. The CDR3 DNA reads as TGTGCCAGCAGCCCCTTCCCCCTAGCGGACCAAGAGACCCAGTACTTC.

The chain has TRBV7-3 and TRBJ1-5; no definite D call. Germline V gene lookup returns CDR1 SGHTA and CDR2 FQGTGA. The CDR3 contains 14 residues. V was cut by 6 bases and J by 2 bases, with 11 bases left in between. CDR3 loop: CASSNRVGNQPQHF. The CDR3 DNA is TGTGCCAGCAGTAATAGGGTAGGCAATCAGCCCCAGCATTTT.

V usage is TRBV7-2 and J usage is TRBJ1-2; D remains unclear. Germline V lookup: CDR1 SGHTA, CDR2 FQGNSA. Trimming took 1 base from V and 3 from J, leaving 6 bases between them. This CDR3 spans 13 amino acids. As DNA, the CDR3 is TGTGCCAGCAGCTTAGGCGGTTACTATGGCTACACCTTC. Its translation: CASSLGGYYGYTF.

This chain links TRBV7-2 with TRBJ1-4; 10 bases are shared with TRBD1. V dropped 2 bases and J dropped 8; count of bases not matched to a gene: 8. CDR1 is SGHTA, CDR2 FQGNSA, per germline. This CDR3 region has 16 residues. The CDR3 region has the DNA TGTGCCAGCAGCTTACGATCCGGGACAGGGGACGAAAAACTGTTTTTT. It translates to CASSLRSGTGDEKLFF.

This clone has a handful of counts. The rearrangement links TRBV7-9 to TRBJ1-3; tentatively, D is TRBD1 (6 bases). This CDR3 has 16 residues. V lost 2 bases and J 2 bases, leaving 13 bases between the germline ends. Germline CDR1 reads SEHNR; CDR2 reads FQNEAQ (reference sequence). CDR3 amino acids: CASSLSAGVAGNTIYF. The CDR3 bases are TGTGCCAGCAGCTTATCAGCAGGGGTAGCTGGAAACACCATATATTTT.

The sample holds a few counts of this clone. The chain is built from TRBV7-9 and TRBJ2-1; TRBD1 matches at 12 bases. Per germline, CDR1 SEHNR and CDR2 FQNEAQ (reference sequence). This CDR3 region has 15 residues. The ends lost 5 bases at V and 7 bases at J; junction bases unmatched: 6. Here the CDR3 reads CASSAGQGAKNEQFF. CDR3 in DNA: TGTGCCAGCAGCGCGGGACAGGGGGCGAAAAATGAGCAGTTCTTC.

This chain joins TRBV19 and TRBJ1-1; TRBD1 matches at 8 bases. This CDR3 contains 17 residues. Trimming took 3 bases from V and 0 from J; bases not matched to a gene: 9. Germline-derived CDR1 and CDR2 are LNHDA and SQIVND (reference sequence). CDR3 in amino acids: CASSITPGTGMNTEAFF. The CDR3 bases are TGTGCCAGTAGTATCACGCCTGGGACAGGAATGAACACTGAAGCTTTCTTT.

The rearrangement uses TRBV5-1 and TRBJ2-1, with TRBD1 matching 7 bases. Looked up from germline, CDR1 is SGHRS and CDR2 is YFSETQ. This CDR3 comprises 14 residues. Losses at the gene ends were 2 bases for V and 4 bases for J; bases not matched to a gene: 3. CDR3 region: CASSLGQEYNEQFF. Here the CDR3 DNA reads TGCGCCAGCAGCTTAGGACAGGAATACAATGAGCAGTTCTTC.

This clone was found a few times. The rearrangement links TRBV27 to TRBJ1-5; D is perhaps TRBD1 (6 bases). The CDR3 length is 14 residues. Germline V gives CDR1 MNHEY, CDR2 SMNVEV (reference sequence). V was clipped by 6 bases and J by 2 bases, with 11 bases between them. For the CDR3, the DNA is TGTGCCAGCAGGGAGGGGGTGGGCAATCAGCCCCAGCATTTT. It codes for CASREGVGNQPQHF.

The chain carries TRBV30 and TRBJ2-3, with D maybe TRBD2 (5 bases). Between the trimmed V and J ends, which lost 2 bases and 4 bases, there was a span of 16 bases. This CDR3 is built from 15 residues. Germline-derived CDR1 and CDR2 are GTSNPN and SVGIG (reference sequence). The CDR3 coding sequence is TGTGCCTGGAGTAATTTACTCTCCGGGGCAGATACGCAGTATTTT. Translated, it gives CAWSNLLSGADTQYF.

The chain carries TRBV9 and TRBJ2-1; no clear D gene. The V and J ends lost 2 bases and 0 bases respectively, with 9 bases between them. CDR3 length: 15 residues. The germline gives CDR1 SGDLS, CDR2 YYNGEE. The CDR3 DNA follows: TGTGCCAGCAGCGTTGGGATGAGCTCCTACAATGAGCAGTTCTTC. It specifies CASSVGMSSYNEQFF.

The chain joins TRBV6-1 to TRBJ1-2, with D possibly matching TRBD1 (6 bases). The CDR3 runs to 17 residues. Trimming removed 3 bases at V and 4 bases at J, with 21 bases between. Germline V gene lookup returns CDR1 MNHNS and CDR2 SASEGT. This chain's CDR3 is CASSDWRTDASGYGYTF. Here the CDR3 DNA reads TGTGCCAGCAGTGACTGGAGGACAGACGCCAGCGGCTATGGCTACACCTTC.

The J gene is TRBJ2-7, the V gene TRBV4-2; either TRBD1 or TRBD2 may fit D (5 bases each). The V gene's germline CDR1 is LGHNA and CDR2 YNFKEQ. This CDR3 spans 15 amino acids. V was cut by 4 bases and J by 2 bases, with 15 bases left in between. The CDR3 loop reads CASSPGRGAPYEQYF. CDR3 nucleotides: TGTGCCAGCAGCCCGGGACGTGGGGCCCCCTACGAGCAGTACTTC.